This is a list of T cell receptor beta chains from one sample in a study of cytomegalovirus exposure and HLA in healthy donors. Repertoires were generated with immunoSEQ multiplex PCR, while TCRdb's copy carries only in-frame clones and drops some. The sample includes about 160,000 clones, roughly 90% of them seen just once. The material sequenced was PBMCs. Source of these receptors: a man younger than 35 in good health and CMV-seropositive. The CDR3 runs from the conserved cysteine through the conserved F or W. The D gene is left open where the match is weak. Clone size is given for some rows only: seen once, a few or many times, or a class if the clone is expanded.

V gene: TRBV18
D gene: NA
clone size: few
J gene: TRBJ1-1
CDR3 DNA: TGTGCCAGCTCACCACCGACGCAGGCTAACACTGAAGCTTTCTTT
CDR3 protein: CASSPPTQANTEAFF

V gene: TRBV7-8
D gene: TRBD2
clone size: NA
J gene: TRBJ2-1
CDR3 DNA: TGTGCCAGCAGCGCCCGACTAGCGGGAGTTTCGAGAGAGCAGTTCTTC
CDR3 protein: CASSARLAGVSREQFF

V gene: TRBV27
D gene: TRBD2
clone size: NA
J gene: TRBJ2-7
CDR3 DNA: TGTGCCAGCAGTTTCGGGACTAGCGGGAGCTACGAGCAGTACTTC
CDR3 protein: CASSFGTSGSYEQYF

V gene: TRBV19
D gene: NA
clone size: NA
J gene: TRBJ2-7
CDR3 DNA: TGTGCCAGTAGTATGCAGGGTCCCTACGAGCAGTACTTC
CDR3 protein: CASSMQGPYEQYF

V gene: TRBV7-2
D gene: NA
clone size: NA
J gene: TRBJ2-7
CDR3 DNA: TGTGCCAGCAGCTTGGGGAGGAGCTCCTACGAGCAGTACTTC
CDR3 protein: CASSLGRSSYEQYF

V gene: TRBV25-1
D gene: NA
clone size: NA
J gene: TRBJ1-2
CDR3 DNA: TGTGCCAGCAGCCCTGGGGCGGATGGCTACACCTTC
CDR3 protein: CASSPGADGYTF

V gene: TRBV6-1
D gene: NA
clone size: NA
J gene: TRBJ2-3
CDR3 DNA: TGTGCCAGCAGCCGAGTGTTCCCAGATACGCAGTATTTT
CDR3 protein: CASSRVFPDTQYF

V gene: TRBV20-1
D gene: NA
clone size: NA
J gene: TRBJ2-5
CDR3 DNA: TGCAGTGCCCGGGACCAAGAGACCCAGTACTTC
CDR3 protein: CSARDQETQYF

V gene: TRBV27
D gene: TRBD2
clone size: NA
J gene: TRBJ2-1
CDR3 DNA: TGTGCCAGCAGTTTTGGTTTTGGACTAGCCAATGAGCAGTTCTTC
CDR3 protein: CASSFGFGLANEQFF

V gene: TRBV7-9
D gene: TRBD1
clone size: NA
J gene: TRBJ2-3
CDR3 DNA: TGTGCCAGCAGCTTGCCCGGACAGGGAGGAGCAGATACGCAGTATTTT
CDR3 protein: CASSLPGQGGADTQYF

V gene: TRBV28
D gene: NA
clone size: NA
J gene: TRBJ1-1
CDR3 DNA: TGTGCCAGCAGTTTATCGTCGTGGGCTAACACTGAAGCTTTCTTT
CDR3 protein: CASSLSSWANTEAFF

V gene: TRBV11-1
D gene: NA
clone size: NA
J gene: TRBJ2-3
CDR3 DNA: TGTGCCAGCAGCTCCTCCGGGATGACAAGCATAGATACGCAGTATTTT
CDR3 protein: CASSSSGMTSIDTQYF

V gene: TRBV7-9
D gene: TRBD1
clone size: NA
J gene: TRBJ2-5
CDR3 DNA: TGTGCCAGCAGCTTATTATTCCCGACAGGGCAAGAGACCCAGTACTTC
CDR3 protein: CASSLLFPTGQETQYF

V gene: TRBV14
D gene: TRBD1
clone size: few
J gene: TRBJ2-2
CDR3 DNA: TGTGCCAGCAGCCAGTTAGGGGGCAACGGGGAGCTGTTTTTT
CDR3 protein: CASSQLGGNGELFF

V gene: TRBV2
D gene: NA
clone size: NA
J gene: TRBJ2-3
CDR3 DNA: TGTGCCAGCAGTGTTGGCTTATCAGATACGCAGTATTTT
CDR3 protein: CASSVGLSDTQYF

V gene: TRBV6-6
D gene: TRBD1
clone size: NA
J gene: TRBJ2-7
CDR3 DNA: TGTGCCAGCAGTCCTCCTGACAGGGGGTCTTACGAGCAGTACTTC
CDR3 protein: CASSPPDRGSYEQYF

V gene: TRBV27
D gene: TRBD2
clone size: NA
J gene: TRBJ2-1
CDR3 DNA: TGTGCCAGCAGTTTATCGAGGCTAGCGGGAGTACCTGAGCAGTTCTTC
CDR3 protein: CASSLSRLAGVPEQFF

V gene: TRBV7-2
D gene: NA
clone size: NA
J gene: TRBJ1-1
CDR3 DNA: TGTGCCAGCAGCTTAGGAGGGAAAGGGGGCACTGAAGCTTTCTTT
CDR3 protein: CASSLGGKGGTEAFF

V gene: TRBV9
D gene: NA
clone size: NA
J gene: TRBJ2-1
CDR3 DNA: TGTGCCAGCAGCGTAGGGGCAGCCCGGGGCAATGAGCAGTTCTTC
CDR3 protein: CASSVGAARGNEQFF

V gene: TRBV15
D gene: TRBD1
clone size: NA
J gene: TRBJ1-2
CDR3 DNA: TGTGCCACCAGCAACACGGCCCAGACAGGGACTAGGGGCTACACCTTC
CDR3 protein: CATSNTAQTGTRGYTF

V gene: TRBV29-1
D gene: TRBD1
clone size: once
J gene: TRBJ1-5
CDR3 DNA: TGCAGCGCTGAGGGACAGTATTCCAATCAGCCCCAGCATTTT
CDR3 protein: CSAEGQYSNQPQHF

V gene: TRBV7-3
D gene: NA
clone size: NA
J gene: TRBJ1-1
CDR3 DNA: TGTGCCAGCAGCTTAACCCCGCTGGGGGCCAGCGGGGACACTGAAGCTTTCTTT
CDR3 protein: CASSLTPLGASGDTEAFF

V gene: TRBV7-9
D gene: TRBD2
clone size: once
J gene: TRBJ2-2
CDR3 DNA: TGTGCCAGCAGATTTAGCGGGACTTACACCGGGGAGCTGTTTTTT
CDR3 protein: CASRFSGTYTGELFF

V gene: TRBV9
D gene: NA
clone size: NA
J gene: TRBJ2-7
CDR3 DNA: TGTGCCAGCAGCGCCGAAGCGGACCAATACTACGAGCAGTACTTC
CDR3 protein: CASSAEADQYYEQYF

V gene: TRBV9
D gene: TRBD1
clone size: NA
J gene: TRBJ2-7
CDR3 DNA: TGTGCCGGCCCAAGTAGTCCCTACAGGGGATCCTCCTACGAGCAGTACTTC
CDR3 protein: CAGPSSPYRGSSYEQYF

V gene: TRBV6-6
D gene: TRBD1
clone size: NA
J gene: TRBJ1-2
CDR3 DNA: TGTGCGAGTAGACACTCACAGGGGGCCTATGGCTACACCTTC
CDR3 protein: CASRHSQGAYGYTF

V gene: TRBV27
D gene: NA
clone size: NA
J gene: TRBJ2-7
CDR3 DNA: TGTGCCAGCAGTTTACGAGCAGGGCGAATTTTCTTCGAGCAGTACTTC
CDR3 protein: CASSLRAGRIFFEQYF

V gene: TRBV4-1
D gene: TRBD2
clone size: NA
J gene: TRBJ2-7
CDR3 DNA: TGCGCCAGCAGCCAATTATCTAGCGGGAGGGTATACGAGCAGTACTTC
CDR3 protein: CASSQLSSGRVYEQYF

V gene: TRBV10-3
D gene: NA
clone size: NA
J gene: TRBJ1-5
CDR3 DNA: TGTGCCATCAGTGAGCTTTCGAGCCAGCCCCAGCATTTT
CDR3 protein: CAISELSSQPQHF

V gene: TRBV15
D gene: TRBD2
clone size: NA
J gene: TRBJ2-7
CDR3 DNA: TGTGCCACCAGCAGTACGCGGGAGGGCCTACTGGGGCAGTACTTC
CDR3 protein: CATSSTREGLLGQYF

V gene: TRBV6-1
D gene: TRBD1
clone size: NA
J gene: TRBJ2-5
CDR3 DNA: TGTGCCAGCAGTGAAACGTACAGGGGGGTGGAGACCCAGTACTTC
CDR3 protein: CASSETYRGVETQYF

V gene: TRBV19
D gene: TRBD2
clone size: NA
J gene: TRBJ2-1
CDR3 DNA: TGTGCCAGTAGTCGGACTAGCGGGAAAGGGGACAATGAGCAGTTCTTC
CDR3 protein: CASSRTSGKGDNEQFF

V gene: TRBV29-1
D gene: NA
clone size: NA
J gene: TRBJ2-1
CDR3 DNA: TGCAGCGGCGTGGAGTCGGGAATTTACAATGAGCAGTTCTTC
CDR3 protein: CSGVESGIYNEQFF

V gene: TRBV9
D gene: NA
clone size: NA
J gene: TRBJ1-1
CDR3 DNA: TGTGCCAGCAGCGTCGAGGGGGGGGACACTGAAGCTTTCTTT
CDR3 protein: CASSVEGGDTEAFF

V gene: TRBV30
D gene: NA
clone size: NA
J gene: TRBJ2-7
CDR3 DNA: TGTGCCTGGAGTCGGCAGGGGTTCGACGAGCAGTACTTC
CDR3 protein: CAWSRQGFDEQYF

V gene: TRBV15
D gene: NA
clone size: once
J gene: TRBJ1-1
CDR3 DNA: TGTGCCACCAGCAGAGACGGGGGGCGGAACACTGAAGCTTTCTTT
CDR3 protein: CATSRDGGRNTEAFF

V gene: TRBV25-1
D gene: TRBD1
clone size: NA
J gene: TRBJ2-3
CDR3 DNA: TGTGCCAGCAGTGTACCCGGGACAGGTTGGGATACGCAGTATTTT
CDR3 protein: CASSVPGTGWDTQYF

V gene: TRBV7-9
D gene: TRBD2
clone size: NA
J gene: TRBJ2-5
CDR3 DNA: TGTGCCAGCAGCTTAGCAAATTGGATCGCGAGCGGGAGTTTGGAGACCCAGTACTTC
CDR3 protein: CASSLANWIASGSLETQYF

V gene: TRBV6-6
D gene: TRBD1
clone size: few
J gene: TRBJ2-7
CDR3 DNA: TGTGCCAGCTCCCGAAGGGGACAGGGCGAGCAGTACTTC
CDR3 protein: CASSRRGQGEQYF

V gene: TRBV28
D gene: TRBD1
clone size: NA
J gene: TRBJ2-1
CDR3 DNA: TGTGCCAGCAGTTCACAGGGGGCGGATGCCTACAATGAGCAGTTCTTC
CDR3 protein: CASSSQGADAYNEQFF

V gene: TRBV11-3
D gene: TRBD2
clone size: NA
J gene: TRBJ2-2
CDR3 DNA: TGTGCCAGCACCGCCTCTAGCGGTTACACCGGGGAGCTGTTTTTT
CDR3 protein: CASTASSGYTGELFF

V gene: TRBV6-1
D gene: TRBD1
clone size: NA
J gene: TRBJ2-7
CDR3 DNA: TGTGCCAGCAGTGATAACAGGGGTAACGAGCAGTACTTC
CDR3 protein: CASSDNRGNEQYF